The 16 T cell receptor beta chains in this list originate from one sample, sequenced in a study of T-cell reconstitution after alpha-beta-depleted transplantation in children. Unique molecular identifiers were built into the TCRbeta library. Via MiXCR, TCRdb re-called the PCR reads, giving one row per CDR3 protein. In the table there are approximately 630,000 distinct CDR3 sequences, under 15% of which are singletons. Sample: PBMCs, taken before TCRalphabeta/CD19-depleted stem cell transplant. The receptors stem from a girl aged 2-10 years with congenital amegakaryocytic thrombocytopenia, due to receive a stem cell transplant.

Many counts were recorded for this clonotype. The chain has TRBV11-2 and TRBJ1-1; D gene ambiguous. Deletions cut 6 bases from V and 5 bases from J, with 7 bases between. The germline V gene has CDR1 SGHAT and CDR2 FQNNGV. The CDR3 has 11 residues. The CDR3 region has the DNA TGTGCCAGCAGGCTCGATACTGAAGCTTTCTTT. Translating it yields CASRLDTEAFF.

This clonotype was counted ten times or more. The V gene is TRBV6-5, the J gene TRBJ2-1, with D perhaps matching TRBD2 (5 bases). The CDR3 spans 15 residues. The V end lost 0 bases, the J end lost 7 bases, and 13 bases lay between the germline ends. Germline V gene sequence: CDR1 MNHEY, CDR2 SVGAGI. CDR3 in amino acids: CASSYSVGGGNEQFF. CDR3 sequence (DNA): TGTGCCAGCAGTTACTCGGTAGGAGGTGGGAATGAGCAGTTCTTC.

V and J are TRBV5-1 and TRBJ2-3, with 11 bases fitting TRBD2. Germline V lookup: CDR1 SGHRS, CDR2 YFSETQ. This CDR3 region has 17 residues. V shed 4 bases and J 0 bases; nucleotides not matched to a gene: 7. The CDR3 here is CASSQGLAAGSTDTQYF. In DNA form, the CDR3 reads TGCGCCAGCAGCCAGGGACTAGCGGCCGGTAGCACAGATACGCAGTATTTT. The full variable domain, completed using reference TRBV5-1 and TRBJ2-3, is KAGVTQTPRYLIKTRGQQVTLSCSPISGHRSVSWYQQTPGQGLQFLFEYFSETQRNKGNFPGRFSGRQFSNSRSEMNVSTLELGDSALYLCASSQGLAAGSTDTQYFGPGTRLTVL.

The chain carries TRBV20-1 and TRBJ1-1; D is undetermined. The CDR3 is 14 amino acids. The germline gives CDR1 DFQATT, CDR2 SNEGSKA (reference sequence). The DNA of the CDR3 is TGCAGCCTACTTGACGGGGTTGTAGGTTCTGAAGCTTTCTTT. Its translation is CSLLDGVVGSEAFF.

With respect to this clonotype: This CDR3 is missing its conserved last phenylalanine or tryptophan, likely due to a read error. This chain connects TRBV5-1 to TRBJ2-5; D gene unclear. Germline CDR1 and CDR2: SGHRS and YFSETQ. This CDR3 is 16 amino acids long. V lost 0 bases to trimming and J lost 2 bases, with 14 bases between them. The DNA of the CDR3 is TGCGCCAGCAGCTTGGGGCTTATTCCGCGGCAAGAGACCCAGTACCTC. The encoded protein is CASSLGLIPRQETQYL.

In its sample, this clonotype was seen a few times. The rearrangement joins TRBV4-2 to TRBJ2-7, with D hard to call. CDR3 length: 16 amino acids. Germline CDR1 is LGHNA and CDR2 is YNFKEQ. V was trimmed by 1 base and J by 0 bases, leaving 13 bases between them. CDR3 sequence (DNA): TGTGCCAGCAGCCAAGGATATCGGGCGCCCTCCTACGAGCAGTACTTC. It is translated as CASSQGYRAPSYEQYF.

This chain uses TRBV11-1 with TRBJ2-1; the D gene is possibly TRBD2 (6 bases). V dropped 1 base and J dropped 2 bases, with 24 bases sitting between them. Germline V CDR1 and CDR2: SGHAT, FQDESV (reference sequence). CDR3 size: 20 residues. The DNA for the CDR3 is TGTGCCAGCAGCTTAGTGCTTGGTAGCGGAACACGAAACGCCTACAATGAGCAGTTCTTC. It encodes CASSLVLGSGTRNAYNEQFF.

This sequence joins TRBV6-2 or TRBV6-3 and TRBJ2-1, with TRBD2 matching 7 bases. Germline CDR1 MNHEY, CDR2 SVGEGT. V gave up 7 bases and J gave up 3 bases; unmatched junction bases: 3. The CDR3 is 13 residues long. The CDR3 DNA reads as TGTGCCAGCATCAGCGGGAACTACAATGAGCAGTTCTTC. It is translated as CASISGNYNEQFF.

This clonotype was seen many times. This chain links TRBV29-1 with TRBJ1-1; 7 positions match TRBD1. The CDR3 is 13 amino acids. Trimming took 4 bases from V and 7 from J; bases not matched to a gene: 9. Germline CDR1 and CDR2: SQVTM and ANQGSEA. Here the CDR3 reads CSVVFKGQLEAFF. In nucleotides, the CDR3 is TGCAGCGTTGTTTTTAAGGGACAGCTTGAAGCTTTCTTT. Full variable domain (outside the CDR3, taken from reference TRBV29-1 and TRBJ1-1): SAVISQKPSRDICQRGTSLTIQCQVDSQVTMMFWYRQQPGQSLTLIATANQGSEATYESGFVIDKFPISRPNLTFSTLTVSNMSPEDSSIYLCSVVFKGQLEAFFGQGTRLTVV.

V usage is TRBV30 and J usage is TRBJ1-3; D may be TRBD1 (5 bases). This CDR3 is built from 15 residues. Trimming shortened V by 4 bases and J by 0 bases, and 13 bases separated the two germline ends. From germline, CDR1 is GTSNPN and CDR2 SVGIG (reference sequence). CDR3 in DNA: TGTGCCTGGACTCCGACAGTCGACTCTGGAAACACCATATATTTT. Its protein product is CAWTPTVDSGNTIYF.

This rearrangement joins TRBV7-9 to TRBJ2-7; 7 positions agree with TRBD2. The CDR3 loop spans 15 amino acids. V lost 3 bases to trimming and J lost 3 bases; unmatched junction nucleotides: 8. The germline gives CDR1 SEHNR, CDR2 FQNEAQ (reference sequence). The CDR3 here is CASSFGGLADYEQYF. The CDR3 nucleotides read TGTGCCAGCAGCTTCGGTGGTCTAGCGGACTACGAGCAGTACTTC.

The J gene is TRBJ2-7, the V gene TRBV7-8, with unresolved D. CDR1 and CDR2 (germline): SGHVS, FQNEAQ. The CDR3 is 16 residues long. Trimming removed 4 bases from V and 6 bases from J, with 22 bases in between. The CDR3 bases are TGTGCCAGCAGCTCCAATCGTGTGCGTACGGATGTCGAGCAGTACTTC. It encodes CASSSNRVRTDVEQYF.

This chain connects TRBV29-1 to TRBJ2-1; the D gene is possibly TRBD2 (5 bases). Germline CDR1 SQVTM, CDR2 ANQGSEA. This CDR3 has 10 amino acids. Trimming took 7 bases from V and 10 from J, leaving 11 bases between them. CDR3 nucleotide sequence: TGCAGCGGGGAACCGGGGGAGCAGTTCTTC. As protein: CSGEPGEQFF.

Ten or more counts support this clonotype. The V gene is TRBV21-1, the J gene TRBJ2-3; the table assigns TRBD1, which was not confirmed against the DNA. TRBV21-1 is given as a pseudogene. This CDR3 comprises 19 residues. The CDR3: CASSKDGTHYPPSTDTQYF. The CDR3 nucleotides are TGTGCCAGCAGTAAAGACGGGACCCACTATCCCCCTAGCACAGATACGCAGTATTTT.

V is TRBV5-1 and J is TRBJ2-5, with TRBD1 matching over 8 bases. Per the germline V gene, CDR1 is SGHRS and CDR2 is YFSETQ. The CDR3 runs to 18 residues. Unmatched junction bases numbered 16, after V lost 4 bases and J lost 2 bases. CDR3 amino acids: CASSPRSQGAFWQETQYF. As DNA, the CDR3 is TGCGCCAGCAGCCCAAGGTCGCAGGGGGCGTTTTGGCAAGAGACCCAGTACTTC.

This clonotype showed up just a few times. The chain links TRBV10-3 to TRBJ2-2; D perhaps matches TRBD2 (5 bases). CDR3 length: 19 residues. The V end was cut by 3 bases, the J end by 0 bases, with 20 bases between. The germline CDR1 and CDR2 sequences are ENHRY and SYGVKD. This CDR3 is CAISEDRLTRITNTGELFF. The CDR3 nucleotides are TGTGCCATCAGTGAAGACCGGCTAACTAGAATCACGAACACCGGGGAGCTGTTTTTT.